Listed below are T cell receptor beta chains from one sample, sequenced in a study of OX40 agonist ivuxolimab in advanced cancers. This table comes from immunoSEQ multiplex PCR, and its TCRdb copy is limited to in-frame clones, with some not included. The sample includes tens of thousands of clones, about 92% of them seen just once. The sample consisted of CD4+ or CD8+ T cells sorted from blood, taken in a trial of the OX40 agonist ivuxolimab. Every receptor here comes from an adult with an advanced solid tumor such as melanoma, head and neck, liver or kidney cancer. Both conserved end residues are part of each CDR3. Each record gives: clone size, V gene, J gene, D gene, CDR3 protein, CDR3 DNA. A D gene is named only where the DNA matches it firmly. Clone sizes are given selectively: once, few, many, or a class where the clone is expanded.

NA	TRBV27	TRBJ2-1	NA	CASSSGFYNEQFF	TGTGCCAGCTCAAGCGGGTTCTACAATGAGCAGTTCTTC
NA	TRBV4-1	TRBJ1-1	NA	CASSQVNTITEAFF	TGCGCCAGCAGCCAAGTCAACACCATCACTGAAGCTTTCTTT
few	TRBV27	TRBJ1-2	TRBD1	CASSPQGDYGYTF	TGTGCCAGCAGTCCGCAGGGGGACTATGGCTACACCTTC
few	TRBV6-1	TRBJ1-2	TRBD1	CASITGDGYTF	TGTGCCAGCATCACAGGGGATGGCTACACCTTC
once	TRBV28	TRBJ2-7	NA	CASSLTFLTGKSSYEQYF	TGTGCCAGCAGTTTAACTTTCCTTACAGGGAAGAGCTCCTACGAGCAGTACTTC
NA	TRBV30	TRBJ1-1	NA	CAWSVGPNTEAFF	TGTGCCTGGAGTGTCGGGCCGAACACTGAAGCTTTCTTT
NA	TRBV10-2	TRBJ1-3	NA	CASSPGPSSGNTIYF	TGCGCCAGCAGCCCGGGACCGTCTTCTGGAAACACCATATATTTT
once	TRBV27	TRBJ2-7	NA	CASSSQGNEQYF	TGTGCCAGCAGCTCACAGGGTAACGAGCAGTACTTC
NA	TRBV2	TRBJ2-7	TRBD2	CASSPGGGKGYEQYF	TGTGCCAGCAGCCCCGGGGGGGGCAAAGGCTACGAGCAGTACTTC
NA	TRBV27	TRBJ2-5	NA	CASSPFSGTDEPQYF	TGTGCCAGCAGTCCGTTCTCAGGTACGGATGAGCCCCAGTACTTC
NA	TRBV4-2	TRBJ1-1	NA	CASSQDLGFIEAFF	TGTGCCAGCAGCCAAGATTTGGGTTTTATTGAAGCTTTCTTT
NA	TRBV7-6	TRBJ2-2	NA	CASSLWTPVGGGELFF	TGTGCCAGCAGCCTATGGACCCCCGTTGGGGGCGGGGAGCTGTTTTTT
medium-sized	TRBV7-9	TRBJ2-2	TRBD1	CASDLGQGSAGELFF	TGTGCCAGCGACCTGGGACAGGGGTCTGCCGGGGAGCTGTTTTTT
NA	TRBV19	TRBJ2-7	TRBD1	CASSTTGTGGLYEQYF	TGTGCCAGTAGTACCACTGGGACAGGGGGCCTGTACGAGCAGTACTTC
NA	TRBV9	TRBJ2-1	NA	CASSVEAAPEDEQFF	TGTGCCAGCAGCGTAGAAGCGGCCCCAGAGGATGAGCAGTTCTTC
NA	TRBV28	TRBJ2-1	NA	CASSNQGYGNEQFF	TGTGCCAGCAGTAACCAGGGGTACGGCAATGAGCAGTTCTTC
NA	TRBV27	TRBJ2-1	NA	CASSLTGNSYNEQFF	TGTGCCAGCAGTTTAACAGGGAACTCCTACAATGAGCAGTTCTTC
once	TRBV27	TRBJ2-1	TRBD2	CASSLTLAGGPDEQFF	TGTGCCAGCAGTTTAACACTAGCGGGAGGGCCCGATGAGCAGTTCTTC
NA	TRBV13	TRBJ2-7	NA	CASGQGGVEQYF	TGTGCCAGCGGCCAGGGCGGCGTCGAGCAGTACTTC
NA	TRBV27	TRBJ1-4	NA	CASSPDPDILYEKLFF	TGTGCCAGCAGTCCAGACCCGGACATATTGTACGAAAAACTGTTTTTT
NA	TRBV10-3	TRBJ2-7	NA	CAIAQAGTDEQYF	TGTGCCATTGCTCAGGCAGGGACGGACGAGCAGTACTTC
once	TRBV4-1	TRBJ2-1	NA	CASSHGGLNEQFF	TGCGCCAGCAGCCACGGGGGGCTCAATGAGCAGTTCTTC
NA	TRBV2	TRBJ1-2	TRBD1	CASRDGQGYYGYTF	TGTGCCAGCAGGGACGGACAGGGCTACTATGGCTACACCTTC
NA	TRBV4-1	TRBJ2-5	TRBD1	CASADRGEETQYF	TGCGCCAGCGCGGACAGGGGGGAAGAGACCCAGTACTTC
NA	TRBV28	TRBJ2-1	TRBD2	CATVTLGTSGSTEQFF	TGTGCCACCGTAACCCTGGGGACTAGCGGGAGTACTGAGCAGTTCTTC
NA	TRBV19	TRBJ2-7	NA	CASTSGGTAYEQYF	NA
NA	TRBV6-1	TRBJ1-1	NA	CASSAYRDEEAFF	TGTGCCAGCAGTGCGTACCGGGACGAGGAAGCTTTCTTT
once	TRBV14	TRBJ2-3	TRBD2	CASSHRGGIDTQYF	TGTGCCAGCAGCCACCGGGGGGGGATAGATACGCAGTATTTT
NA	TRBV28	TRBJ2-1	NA	CASSFPGYSYNEQFF	TGTGCCAGCAGTTTCCCGGGATACTCCTACAATGAGCAGTTCTTC
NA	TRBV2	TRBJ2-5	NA	CAVLTRRSETQYF	TGTGCCGTCCTGACTAGGAGGTCGGAGACCCAGTACTTC
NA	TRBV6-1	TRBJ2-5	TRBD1	CAAGDRGQWTQYF	TGTGCCGCGGGGGACAGGGGGCAATGGACCCAGTACTTC
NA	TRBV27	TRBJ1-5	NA	CASSLSWGFSNQPQHF	TGTGCCAGCAGTTTATCTTGGGGGTTTAGCAATCAGCCCCAGCATTTT
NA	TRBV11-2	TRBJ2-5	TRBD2	CASSSSGGATETQYF	TGTGCCAGCAGCTCAAGCGGGGGGGCCACCGAGACCCAGTACTTC
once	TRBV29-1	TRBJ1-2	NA	CSVYEDPPRSYGYTF	TGCAGCGTTTATGAGGACCCTCCCCGGAGCTATGGCTACACCTTC
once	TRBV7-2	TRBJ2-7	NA	CASSLDSGYTRVSYEQYF	TGTGCCAGCAGCTTAGACTCGGGGTACACCCGGGTTTCCTACGAGCAGTACTTC
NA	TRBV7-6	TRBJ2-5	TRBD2	CASSLQLAGEETQYF	TGTGCCAGCAGCTTGCAACTAGCGGGAGAAGAGACCCAGTACTTC
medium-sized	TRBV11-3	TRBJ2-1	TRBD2	CASSSRTSGSYNEQFF	TGTGCCAGCAGCTCCCGGACTAGCGGCTCCTACAATGAGCAGTTCTTC
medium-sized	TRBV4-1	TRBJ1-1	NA	CASSQASGIEAFF	TGCGCCAGCAGCCAAGCGTCAGGGATTGAAGCTTTCTTT
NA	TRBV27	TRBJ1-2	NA	CASRNLGEGNYGYTF	TGTGCCAGCAGGAACCTCGGGGAAGGAAACTATGGCTACACCTTC
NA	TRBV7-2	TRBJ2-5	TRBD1	CASSRFTRQGPQETQYF	TGTGCCAGCAGCCGCTTCACTAGACAGGGGCCCCAAGAGACCCAGTACTTC
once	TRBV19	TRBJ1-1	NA	CASSIYANTEAFF	TGTGCCAGTAGTATTTACGCGAACACTGAAGCTTTCTTT
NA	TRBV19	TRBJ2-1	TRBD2	CASSLSGRVNEQFF	TGTGCCAGTAGTCTGAGCGGGAGGGTGAATGAGCAGTTCTTC
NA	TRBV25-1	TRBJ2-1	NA	CASSEGLGQGTYNEQFF	TGTGCCAGCAGTGAAGGACTAGGACAGGGAACCTACAATGAGCAGTTCTTC
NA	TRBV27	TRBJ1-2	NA	CASGGGARDIGYTF	TGTGCCTCGGGGGGGGGCGCAAGGGATATAGGCTACACCTTC
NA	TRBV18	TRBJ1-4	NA	CASSSSGQVEEKLFF	TGTGCCAGCTCCTCCTCGGGGCAGGTGGAGGAAAAACTGTTTTTT
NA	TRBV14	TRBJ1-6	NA	CASSQARESNSPLHF	TGTGCCAGCAGCCAAGCCAGGGAATCAAATTCACCCCTCCACTTT
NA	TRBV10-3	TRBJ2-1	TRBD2	CAISDFEAGIEQFF	TGTGCCATCAGTGACTTCGAAGCGGGGATTGAGCAGTTCTTC
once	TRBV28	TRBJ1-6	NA	CASSPDSYNSPLHF	TGTGCCAGCAGTCCTGACAGCTATAATTCACCCCTCCACTTT
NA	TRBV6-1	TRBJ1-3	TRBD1	CASSENYRGPGNTIYF	TGTGCCAGCAGTGAAAATTACAGGGGGCCTGGAAACACCATATATTTT